A single sample is the source of the 25 T cell receptor beta chains below, sequenced in a study of T cells in Graves' hyperthyroidism and ophthalmopathy. The investigators amplified TCR beta CDR3 regions from RNA transcripts. The primer set for the first-round RT-PCR of the TCR CDR3 was HTBI. TCRdb re-called the multiplex PCR reads with MiXCR, one entry per CDR3 protein. Here the sample spans about 290,000 distinct CDR3 sequences, 13% being singletons. Sample: blood. The receptors were gathered from a woman in her 30s with Graves' hyperthyroidism that later progressed to Graves' ophthalmopathy.

The rearrangement uses TRBV4-3 and TRBJ2-1; D unresolved. Deletions cut 4 bases from V and 5 bases from J, with 15 bases between. Germline assignment: CDR1 LGHNA and CDR2 YSLEER. There are 15 residues in the CDR3. CDR3 nucleotides: TGCGCCAGCAGCCCTGGGATGGGCTTTAACAATGAGCAGTTCTTC. It codes for CASSPGMGFNNEQFF.

CDR3 DNA sequence: TGCGCCAGCAGCCAAGAGACGGCCATGAACACTGAAGCTTTCTTT. Amino acids: CASSQETAMNTEAFF. The chain is built from TRBV4-3 and TRBJ1-1; D is unclear. The CDR3 has 15 residues. In germline, CDR1 is LGHNA, CDR2 YSLEER. V shed 0 bases and J shed 0 bases, with 8 bases lying between them.

The table lists this clonotype with many counts. J is TRBJ2-1 and V is TRBV29-1; perhaps TRBD1 as D (6 bases). The CDR3 extends over 15 amino acids. Germline V lookup: CDR1 SQVTM, CDR2 ANQGSEA. The ends were cut back, 3 bases at V and 2 bases at J, with 14 bases in the middle. In DNA form, the CDR3 reads TGCAGCGTTGAGTCGGCCAGGGGTACCTACAATGAGCAGTTCTTC. Protein product: CSVESARGTYNEQFF.

This clonotype was seen repeatedly, ten times or more. This chain joins TRBV12-3 or TRBV12-4 and TRBJ1-5; 7 positions agree with TRBD1. The CDR3 is 15 amino acids. The V segment lost 4 bases and the J segment 0 bases; nucleotides outside the gene matches: 3. CDR3 amino acids: CASSSGQFSNQPQHF. The CDR3 nucleotides read TGTGCCAGCAGTTCGGGACAGTTTAGCAATCAGCCCCAGCATTTT.

This clonotype was seen at least ten times. The V and J genes are TRBV27 and TRBJ2-7; no clear D gene. This CDR3 has 16 residues. The germline gives CDR1 MNHEY, CDR2 SMNVEV (reference sequence). Trimming removed 5 bases from V and 2 bases from J, with 19 bases in between. CDR3 residues: CASSPQARSITYEQYF. In DNA, the CDR3 is TGTGCCAGCAGTCCCCAGGCCCGGTCCATCACCTACGAGCAGTACTTC.

This chain uses TRBV27 with TRBJ2-7; no definite D call. The CDR3 runs 11 residues. Trimming removed 9 bases at V and 3 bases at J, with 9 bases between. Germline V gene lookup returns CDR1 MNHEY and CDR2 SMNVEV (reference sequence). CDR3 residues: CASREGYEQYF. The CDR3 DNA is TGTGCCAGTCGTGAAGGCTACGAGCAGTACTTC.

This clonotype came up many times. This rearrangement joins TRBV27 to TRBJ2-3; the D gene is possibly TRBD1 (5 bases). This CDR3 is 15 amino acids long. The ends were cut back, 3 bases at V and 0 bases at J, with 10 bases in the middle. Germline-derived CDR1 and CDR2 are MNHEY and SMNVEV (reference sequence). As DNA, the CDR3 is TGTGCCAGCAGTTTTGCGACAGCTAGCACAGATACGCAGTATTTT. Translation: CASSFATASTDTQYF.

This clonotype was recorded only once. Just one base apart from a much larger clone, this may be a read error. The chain is built from TRBV29-1 and TRBJ2-7; the match to TRBD1 covers 8 bases. CDR1 is SQVTM and CDR2 is ANQGSEA in the germline V gene. Germline trimming cut 8 bases from V and 7 bases from J; bases unmatched to any gene: 10. The CDR3 has 12 amino acids. The chain's CDR3 is CSIVTGAGEQYF. CDR3 nucleotides: TGCAGCATTGTGACAGGGGCGGGGGAGCAGTACTTC.

This clonotype was found many times. The J gene is TRBJ2-5, the V gene TRBV30; D perhaps matches TRBD1 (6 bases). CDR1 and CDR2 (germline): GTSNPN, SVGIG (reference sequence). V was trimmed by 1 base and J by 2 bases, leaving 11 bases between them. The CDR3 totals 14 residues. This CDR3 is CAWSGGLWQETQYF. The CDR3 DNA reads TGTGCCTGGAGTGGGGGGCTGTGGCAAGAGACCCAGTACTTC.

The CDR3 coding sequence is TGTGCCAGCAGCCCTCGTACACTAGCGGGAGAGTACAATGAGCAGTTCTTC. It yields the protein CASSPRTLAGEYNEQFF. The chain links TRBV11-2 to TRBJ2-1; 11 bases line up with TRBD2. The CDR3 runs 17 residues. The germline V gene encodes CDR1 SGHAT and CDR2 FQNNGV. Trimming cost V 5 bases and J 4 bases; bases outside gene matches: 10.

This clonotype was counted between two and nine times. The V call is TRBV11-2, the J call TRBJ2-4; a possible D gene is TRBD1 (6 bases). Germline V gene sequence: CDR1 SGHAT, CDR2 FQNNGV. V lost 0 bases and J 8 bases, leaving 17 bases between the germline ends. The CDR3 is 16 residues long. CDR3 sequence reads: CASSLEPSMDSDIQYF. CDR3 bases: TGTGCCAGCAGCTTAGAACCCAGTATGGACAGTGACATTCAGTACTTC. Complete variable domain (other parts from reference TRBV11-2 and TRBJ2-4): EAGVAQSPRYKIIEKRQSVAFWCNPISGHATLYWYQQILGQGPKLLIQFQNNGVVDDSQLPKDRFSAERLKGVDSTLKIQPAKLEDSAVYLCASSLEPSMDSDIQYFGAGTRLSVL.

This clonotype was seen only a few times. The chain employs TRBV6-5 and TRBJ1-3; weak D call: TRBD1 (6 bases). The germline V and J ends were trimmed by 0 bases and 0 bases, with 9 bases remaining between them. Germline values: CDR1 MNHEY, CDR2 SVGAGI. There are 16 residues in the CDR3. The CDR3 DNA follows: TGTGCCAGCAGTTACTCGTCCAGGGGCTCTGGAAACACCATATATTTT. As protein: CASSYSSRGSGNTIYF.

This clonotype was counted between two and nine times. The chain is built from TRBV18 and TRBJ2-1; the match to TRBD2 covers 7 bases. The V segment lost 0 bases and the J segment 4 bases; nucleotides outside the gene matches: 3. CDR1 is KGHSH and CDR2 is LQKENI in the germline V gene. The CDR3 length is 15 residues. CDR3 amino acids: CASSPPGLHYNEQFF. The CDR3 region has the DNA TGTGCCAGCTCACCACCGGGACTACATTACAATGAGCAGTTCTTC.

This clonotype was detected ten times or more. The V gene is TRBV7-9, the J gene TRBJ2-2; possibly TRBD1 for D (5 bases). In germline, CDR1 is SEHNR, CDR2 FQNEAQ (reference sequence). This CDR3 is 14 amino acids long. Trimming cost V 6 bases and J 7 bases, with 15 bases left between them. The CDR3 DNA sequence: TGTGCCAGCAGACCAACTCAGGGCGTCGGGGAGCTGTTTTTT. Protein: CASRPTQGVGELFF.

This clonotype has at least ten counts. The chain recombines TRBV27 with TRBJ1-2; maybe TRBD1 (6 bases). The CDR3 consists of 17 residues. V shed 5 bases and J shed 0 bases, with 19 bases lying between them. CDR1 is MNHEY and CDR2 is SMNVEV in the germline V gene (reference sequence). This chain's CDR3 is CASSPFRRDTSNYGYTF. Written as DNA, the CDR3 is TGTGCCAGCAGTCCATTTAGACGGGACACTTCTAACTATGGCTACACCTTC.

This clonotype was seen ten or more times. This chain connects TRBV20-1 to TRBJ1-2, with D perhaps matching TRBD1 (6 bases). Trimming cost V 5 bases and J 5 bases, with 12 bases left between them. The CDR3 totals 12 residues. Germline V lookup: CDR1 DFQATT, CDR2 SNEGSKA (reference sequence). This CDR3 reads CSAVTGPYGYTF. Written as DNA, the CDR3 is TGCAGTGCTGTGACAGGTCCTTATGGCTACACCTTC.

This clonotype was seen at least ten times. This chain connects TRBV7-2 to TRBJ2-3; 7 nucleotides line up with TRBD2. With V trimmed by 7 bases and J by 3 bases, 13 bases remained unmatched. The CDR3 runs 16 residues. Per germline, CDR1 SGHTA and CDR2 FQGNSA. CDR3 nucleotides: TGTGCCAGCAAGAGCAGGGAGGGGAGTTGGACAGATACGCAGTATTTT. Amino acid sequence: CASKSREGSWTDTQYF. Complete variable domain (other parts from reference TRBV7-2 and TRBJ2-3): GAGVSQSPSNKVTEKGKDVELRCDPISGHTALYWYRQSLGQGLEFLIYFQGNSAPDKSGLPSDRFSAERTGGSVSTLTIQRTQQEDSAVYLCASKSREGSWTDTQYFGPGTRLTVL.

This clonotype was picked up a small number of times. The chain carries TRBV6-1 and TRBJ2-4, with 7 positions matching TRBD1. V was pared by 9 bases and J by 4 bases, with 6 bases of the junction left unmatched. The CDR3 is made up of 13 amino acids. The germline gives CDR1 MNHNS, CDR2 SASEGT. CDR3 bases: TGTGCCAGGGACTTGGGACAGAAAAACATTCAGTACTTC. Its translation: CARDLGQKNIQYF.

This clonotype was seen ten or more times. The gene calls are TRBV7-2 and TRBJ2-5; D remains unclear. V lost 2 bases and J 14 bases, leaving 15 bases between the germline ends. This CDR3 has 12 amino acids. Germline-derived CDR1 and CDR2 are SGHTA and FQGNSA. DNA of the CDR3: TGTGCCAGCAGCTTACTTGGCAGATCCTGCTACTTC. Protein sequence: CASSLLGRSCYF.

This clonotype showed up many times. CDR3 bases: TGTGCCAGCAGCCAAGATCGTCTGGCAGCTGGGGCCAACGTCCTGACTTTC. Encoded protein: CASSQDRLAAGANVLTF. The rearrangement uses TRBV3-1 and TRBJ2-6; D unclear. The V gene's germline CDR1 is LGHDT and CDR2 YNNKEL (reference sequence). The V end was cut by 0 bases, the J end by 2 bases, with 11 bases between. This CDR3 contains 17 residues.

This clonotype was seen many times. This chain joins TRBV7-2 and TRBJ2-2; D is ambiguous. Trimming took off 5 bases at V and 2 bases at J, with 6 bases between the two ends. CDR1 and CDR2 (germline): SGHTA, FQGNSA. The CDR3 contains 13 residues. CDR3 sequence: CASSPINTGELFF. In DNA, the CDR3 is TGTGCCAGCAGCCCGATAAACACCGGGGAGCTGTTTTTT.

This clonotype was counted many times. The V call is TRBV7-8, the J call TRBJ2-1; D assignment may be TRBD1 or TRBD2 (5 bases each). Germline assignment: CDR1 SGHVS and CDR2 FQNEAQ. V was pared by 2 bases and J by 3 bases, with 11 bases between. This CDR3 is built from 15 residues. The CDR3 DNA sequence: TGTGCCAGCAGCTTATTTGAGGGGTTCTACAATGAGCAGTTCTTC. Translated, it gives CASSLFEGFYNEQFF.

The chain links TRBV7-2 to TRBJ2-1, with 13 bases matching TRBD2. Per the germline V gene, CDR1 is SGHTA and CDR2 is FQGNSA. There are 17 residues in the CDR3. V lost 4 bases and J lost 4; bases outside the gene matches: 7. CDR3 protein: CASSSLGTSGAYNEQFF. The CDR3 bases are TGTGCCAGCAGCTCCCTAGGGACTAGCGGGGCATACAATGAGCAGTTCTTC.

This clonotype occurred many times. The V gene is TRBV2, the J gene TRBJ2-3, with D tentatively TRBD1 or TRBD2 (6 bases each). The CDR3 spans 14 residues. Per the germline V gene, CDR1 is SNHLY and CDR2 is FYNNEI. V was shortened by 6 bases and J by 1 base, with 11 bases between the two germline ends. Here the CDR3 reads CASRRGEGTDTQYF. The CDR3 region has the DNA TGTGCCAGCAGAAGGGGGGAAGGCACAGATACGCAGTATTTT.

The table lists this clonotype with a count of one. This chain connects TRBV5-4 to TRBJ2-2; 7 bases are a match to TRBD2. Per germline, CDR1 SGHNT and CDR2 YYREEE (reference sequence). The CDR3 is 16 amino acids. Unmatched junction bases numbered 11, after V lost 7 bases and J lost 2 bases. The CDR3 sequence: CASGEGLAANTGELFF. In DNA, the CDR3 is TGTGCCAGCGGAGAGGGCCTAGCGGCCAACACCGGGGAGCTGTTTTTT.